The rows below give T cell receptor beta chains drawn from one sample of a study of cytomegalovirus exposure and HLA in healthy donors. Here immunoSEQ multiplex PCR was the method, and the copy in TCRdb shows in-frame clones only, minus some. The record lists 120,000 to 150,000 clones, of which the ten most abundant hold under 2%. The sequenced sample was PBMCs. These receptors were obtained from a woman aged 50 to 60 in good health and CMV-seronegative. CDR3s include the opening cysteine and the closing phenylalanine or tryptophan. A D gene is named only where the DNA matches it firmly.

CSVWDTNYGYTF	TGCAGCGTTTGGGACACTAACTATGGCTACACCTTC	NA	TRBJ1-2	TRBV29-1
CASSQQGASETQYF	TGTGCCAGCAGCCAACAGGGGGCCTCGGAGACCCAGTACTTC	TRBD1	TRBJ2-5	TRBV7-9
CSVSPIREQFF	TGCAGTGTCAGCCCGATCAGGGAGCAGTTCTTC	NA	TRBJ2-1	TRBV20-1
CASSVTRNTGELFF	TGTGCCAGCAGCGTAACAAGGAACACCGGGGAGCTGTTTTTT	NA	TRBJ2-2	TRBV9
CASSQDRAGGQGSYNEQFF	TGTGCCAGCAGCCAAGATAGGGCGGGGGGCCAAGGCTCCTACAATGAGCAGTTCTTC	TRBD2	TRBJ2-1	TRBV4-2
CASIRQGGGNTEAFF	TGTGCCAGCATTAGACAGGGAGGCGGGAACACTGAAGCTTTCTTT	TRBD1	TRBJ1-1	TRBV5-4
CASKIDRGSQPQHF	TGTGCCAGTAAAATAGACAGGGGAAGTCAGCCCCAGCATTTT	TRBD1	TRBJ1-5	TRBV19
CAISVVREDVGYTF	TGTGCCATCAGTGTTGTCAGGGAGGACGTTGGCTACACCTTC	NA	TRBJ1-2	TRBV10-3
CASSPGTSGRTSYEQYF	TGTGCCAGCAGCCCCGGGACTAGCGGGAGGACCTCCTACGAGCAGTACTTC	TRBD2	TRBJ2-7	TRBV28
CASSSAGGYGYTF	TGTGCCAGCAGTTCAGCAGGGGGCTATGGCTACACCTTC	TRBD1	TRBJ1-2	TRBV28